This TCR beta chain came from a study of blood T cell repertoires in COVID-19. For the study at large: Collection of acute and convalescent COVID-19 samples took place in the United States, Italy and Spain.

CDR3 length equals 15 residues. Deletions cut 2 bases from V and 0 bases from J, with 8 bases between. CDR1 is MDHEN, CDR2 SYDVKM, per germline. Generated by immunoSEQ multiplex PCR, the TCRdb table keeps only in-frame clones and is missing some. Found here are 95,000 to 130,000 clones, approximately 84% of them singletons; the top ten hold roughly 7.1%. The sequenced sample was peripheral blood. The sequence was obtained from a man between 65 and 79 years old with active or convalescent COVID-19. V gene TRBV28 combines with J gene TRBJ1-5; a weak D match, TRBD1 (5 bases). CDR3 amino acids: CASSLQGDSNQPQHF. CDR3 in DNA: TGTGCCAGCAGTTTACAGGGCGATAGCAATCAGCCCCAGCATTTT.